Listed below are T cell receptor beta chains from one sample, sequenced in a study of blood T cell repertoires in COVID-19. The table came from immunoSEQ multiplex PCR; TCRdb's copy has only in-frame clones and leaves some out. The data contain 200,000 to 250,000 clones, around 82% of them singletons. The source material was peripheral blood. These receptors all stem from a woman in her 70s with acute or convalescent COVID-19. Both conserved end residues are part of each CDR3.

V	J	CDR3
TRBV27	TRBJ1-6	CASRRVGQGNSPLHF
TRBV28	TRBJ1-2	CASSSRLLPYTF
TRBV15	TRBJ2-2	CATSRVQGGTGELFF
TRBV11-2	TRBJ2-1	CASSLEIDYNEQFF
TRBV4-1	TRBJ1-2	CASSQAPQGLNYGYTF
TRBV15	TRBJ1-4	CATRSARGQWNEKLFF
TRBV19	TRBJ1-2	CASSLNYGYTF
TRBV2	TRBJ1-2	CASSEARGTGGRGYGYTF
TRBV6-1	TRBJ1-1	CASSEKRGSHTEAFF
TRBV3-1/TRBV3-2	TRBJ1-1	CASSQASGGGTEAFF
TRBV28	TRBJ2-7	CASRGQVYEQYF
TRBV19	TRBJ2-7	CASSQDTGRYEQYF
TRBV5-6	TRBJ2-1	CASSLVVLGQGTSNEQFF
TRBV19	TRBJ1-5	CASSMGQVNQPQHF
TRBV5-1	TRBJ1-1	CASSSGTANTEAFF
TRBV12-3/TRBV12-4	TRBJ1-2	CASSPEMYGYTF
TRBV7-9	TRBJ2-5	CASSPGGVETQYF
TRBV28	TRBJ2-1	CASSLMGSYSYNEQFF
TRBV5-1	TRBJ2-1	CASSLVGDYNEQFF
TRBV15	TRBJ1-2	CATRASGAYGYTF
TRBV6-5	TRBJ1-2	CASSPGTVYGYTF
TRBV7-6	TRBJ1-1	CASSSPLQGAGTEAFF
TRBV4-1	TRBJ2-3	CASSQDGSESSHRTDTQYF
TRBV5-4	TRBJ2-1	CASSLGLAVSYNEQFF
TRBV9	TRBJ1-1	CASSYRDSSRPNTEAFF
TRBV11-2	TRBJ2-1	CASRRWGGRALEQFF
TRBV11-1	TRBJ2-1	CASSLVLAGNEQFF
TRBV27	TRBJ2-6	CASGIQGLGANVLTF
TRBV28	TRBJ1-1	CASSAPGQGARTEAFF
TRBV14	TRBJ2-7	CASSRQGTGYEQYF
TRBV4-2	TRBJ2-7	CASSQGWERNEQYF
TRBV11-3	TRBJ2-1	CASSLEDTEQFF
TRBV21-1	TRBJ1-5	CASSKRRTGRCSQPQHF
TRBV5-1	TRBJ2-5	CASSLATGLETQYF
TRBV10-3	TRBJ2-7	CAISSPPGTGDIFTYEQYF
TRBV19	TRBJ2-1	CASSSKRAGGPRTSSYNEQFF
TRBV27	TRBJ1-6	CATRQGAENSPLHF
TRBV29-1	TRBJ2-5	CSVEGVQGGFQETQYF